A selection of T cell receptor beta chains follows, all from one sample in a study of T cell clusters in autoimmune cytopenias. TCRdb reprocessed the multiplex PCR reads, keeping one entry per CDR3 protein, no DNA. In all, the sample yields under 14,000 distinct CDR3 sequences. These same records also appear under a second study, on T cell repertoires in aging, cancer and after chemotherapy.

Sequencing used peripheral blood. All receptors derive from a human donor in good health. The CDR3 runs from the conserved cysteine through the conserved F or W. Size values are once, few and many counts, or a class for expanded clones, and some rows have none.

TRBJ2-1	TRBV19	.	CASSPRGVIYNEQFF
TRBJ2-3	TRBV19	.	CASTLRGGADTQYF
TRBJ2-7	TRBV27	.	CASGAVSYEQYF
TRBJ2-2	TRBV13	medium-sized	CASSVISGELFF
TRBJ1-2	TRBV27	.	CASSSPGQGRYGYTF
TRBJ1-5	TRBV6-6	.	CASRHSAGHFNQPQHF
TRBJ2-7	TRBV6-5	medium-sized	CASSYGTAKNYEQYF
TRBJ2-2	TRBV19	.	CASRLQGRNTGELFF
TRBJ2-2	TRBV6-5	.	CASSYSKYGELFF
TRBJ2-2	TRBV19	.	CASSIDSTAGKTGELFF
TRBJ2-1	TRBV5-6	.	CASSLKKGSTYNEQFF
TRBJ2-5	TRBV29-1	medium-sized	CSVASLARVGETQYF
TRBJ1-2	TRBV5-3	.	CARSYRDTLRANYGYTF
TRBJ1-6	TRBV6-5	.	CASSWAEENSPLHF
TRBJ2-7	TRBV12-3/TRBV12-4	.	CARGDGPRANYEQYF
TRBJ2-7	TRBV5-5	.	CSSSLVWTSAPYEQYF
TRBJ2-7	TRBV19	.	CASSNHYEQYF
TRBJ2-7	TRBV29-1	medium-sized	CLTGGAGSYEQYF
TRBJ2-2	TRBV30	.	CAWSVGDRDTGELFF
TRBJ2-1	TRBV6-1	.	CASSERSYNEQFF
TRBJ2-5	TRBV27	.	CASSLQAAMGTQYF
TRBJ2-1	TRBV5-6	.	CASSYYNEQFF
TRBJ2-2	TRBV6-1	.	CASRREHGELFF
TRBJ2-5	TRBV29-1	.	CSVENRASGGEETQYF
TRBJ2-7	TRBV6-6	.	CASSYLGQTYEQYF
TRBJ1-1	TRBV5-5	.	CASSRGQVWNTEAFF
TRBJ2-7	TRBV12-3/TRBV12-4	.	CASSLLRDRVSEQYF
TRBJ2-1	TRBV19	.	CASSIDLASVTYNEQFF
TRBJ2-5	TRBV12-3/TRBV12-4	.	CATRSSAGTQYF
TRBJ2-7	TRBV6-1	.	CATTSGTGYYEQYF
TRBJ1-1	TRBV30	.	CASSGTAGHEAFF
TRBJ2-2	TRBV27	.	CASSFSRTGIRELFF
TRBJ2-3	TRBV30	.	CAWTGEGTDTQYF
TRBJ1-2	TRBV15	.	CATGRAGNYGYTF
TRBJ2-3	TRBV5-6	.	CASSLNAGGGTDTQYF
TRBJ2-7	TRBV5-4	.	CASSPRGGRISYEQYF
TRBJ2-2	TRBV18	.	CASSLRTGRGTGELFF
TRBJ1-2	TRBV15	.	CATRERDGYTF
TRBJ1-5	TRBV30	.	CAWSGGDNQPQHF
TRBJ2-7	TRBV19	.	CASSRVAGNQQYF
TRBJ2-1	TRBV5-5	.	CASSLRTLGGLAGNNEQFF
TRBJ2-5	TRBV19	.	CASSGQGGETQYF
TRBJ2-7	TRBV29-1	medium-sized	CSAAEGPYEQYF
TRBJ2-7	TRBV19	.	CASSISGRGHEQYF
TRBJ1-2	TRBV5-6	.	CASRSTGEIGYTF